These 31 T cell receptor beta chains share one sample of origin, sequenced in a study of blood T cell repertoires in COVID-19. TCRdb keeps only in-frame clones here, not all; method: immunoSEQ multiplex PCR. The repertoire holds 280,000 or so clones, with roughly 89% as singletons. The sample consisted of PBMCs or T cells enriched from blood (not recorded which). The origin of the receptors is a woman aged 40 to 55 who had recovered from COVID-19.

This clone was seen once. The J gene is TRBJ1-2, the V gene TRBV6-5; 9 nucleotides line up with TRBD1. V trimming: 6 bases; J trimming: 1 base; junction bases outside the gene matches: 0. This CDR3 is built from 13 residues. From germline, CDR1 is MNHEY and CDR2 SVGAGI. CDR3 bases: TGTGCCAGCAGGGGACAGGGTAACTATGGCTACACCTTC. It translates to CASRGQGNYGYTF.

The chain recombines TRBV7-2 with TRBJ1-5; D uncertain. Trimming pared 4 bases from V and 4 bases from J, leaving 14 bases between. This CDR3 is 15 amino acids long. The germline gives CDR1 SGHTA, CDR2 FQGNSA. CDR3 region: CASSSYDGVNQPQHF. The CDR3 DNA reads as TGTGCCAGCAGCTCATACGACGGGGTGAATCAGCCCCAGCATTTT.

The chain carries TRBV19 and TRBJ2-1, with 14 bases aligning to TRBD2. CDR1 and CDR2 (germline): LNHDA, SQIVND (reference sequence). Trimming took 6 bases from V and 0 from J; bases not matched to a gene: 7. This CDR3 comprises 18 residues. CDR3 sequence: CASSRTSGGPSSYNEQFF. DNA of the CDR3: TGTGCCAGTAGCCGGACTAGCGGGGGGCCTAGCTCCTACAATGAGCAGTTCTTC. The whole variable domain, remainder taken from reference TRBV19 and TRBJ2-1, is DGGITQSPKYLFRKEGQNVTLSCEQNLNHDAMYWYRQDPGQGLRLIYYSQIVNDFQKGDIAEGYSVSREKKESFPLTVTSAQKNPTAFYLCASSRTSGGPSSYNEQFFGPGTRLTVL.

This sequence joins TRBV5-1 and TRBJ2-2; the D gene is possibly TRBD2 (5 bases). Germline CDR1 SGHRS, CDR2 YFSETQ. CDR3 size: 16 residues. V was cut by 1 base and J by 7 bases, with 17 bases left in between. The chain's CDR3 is CASSLNPARAVGELFF. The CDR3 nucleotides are TGCGCCAGCAGCTTGAACCCTGCGAGAGCGGTCGGGGAGCTGTTTTTT.

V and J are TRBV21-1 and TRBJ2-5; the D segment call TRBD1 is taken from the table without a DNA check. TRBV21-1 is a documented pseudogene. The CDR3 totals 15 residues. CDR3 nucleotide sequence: TGTGCCAGCAGCAAAGTGGCAGGGGTACAAGAGACCCAGTACTTC. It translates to CASSKVAGVQETQYF.

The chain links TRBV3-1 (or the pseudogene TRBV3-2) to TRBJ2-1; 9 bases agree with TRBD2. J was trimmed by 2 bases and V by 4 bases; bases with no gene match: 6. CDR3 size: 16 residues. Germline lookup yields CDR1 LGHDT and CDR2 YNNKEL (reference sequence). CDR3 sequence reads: CASSRPLAGTYNEQFF. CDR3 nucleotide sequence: TGTGCCAGCAGCCGGCCACTAGCGGGTACCTACAATGAGCAGTTCTTC.

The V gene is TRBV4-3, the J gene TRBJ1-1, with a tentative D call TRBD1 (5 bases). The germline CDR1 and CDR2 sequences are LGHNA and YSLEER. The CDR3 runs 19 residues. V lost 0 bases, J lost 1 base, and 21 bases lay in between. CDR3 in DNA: TGCGCCAGCAGCCAAGAACGTGGGGGACTACGGGCTCCGAACACTGAAGCTTTCTTT. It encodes CASSQERGGLRAPNTEAFF.

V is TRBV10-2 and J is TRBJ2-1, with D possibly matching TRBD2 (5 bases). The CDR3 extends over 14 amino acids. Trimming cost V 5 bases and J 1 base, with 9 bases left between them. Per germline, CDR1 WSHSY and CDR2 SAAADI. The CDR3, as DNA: TGCGCCAGCAGTCTAGCAAATTCCTACAATGAGCAGTTCTTC. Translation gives CASSLANSYNEQFF.

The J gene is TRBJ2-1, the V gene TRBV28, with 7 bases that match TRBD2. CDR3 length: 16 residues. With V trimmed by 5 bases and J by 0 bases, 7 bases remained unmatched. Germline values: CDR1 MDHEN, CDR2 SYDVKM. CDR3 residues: CASSPEGGSSYNEQFF. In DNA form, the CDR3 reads TGTGCCAGCAGTCCCGAGGGCGGGAGCTCCTACAATGAGCAGTTCTTC.

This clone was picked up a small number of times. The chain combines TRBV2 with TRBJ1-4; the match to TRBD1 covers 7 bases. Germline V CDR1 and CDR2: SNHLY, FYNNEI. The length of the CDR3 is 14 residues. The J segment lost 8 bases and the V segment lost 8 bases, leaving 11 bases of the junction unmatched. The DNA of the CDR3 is TGTGCCAGCTCGACCGGTCTAGGGGGCGAAAAACTGTTTTTT. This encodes CASSTGLGGEKLFF.

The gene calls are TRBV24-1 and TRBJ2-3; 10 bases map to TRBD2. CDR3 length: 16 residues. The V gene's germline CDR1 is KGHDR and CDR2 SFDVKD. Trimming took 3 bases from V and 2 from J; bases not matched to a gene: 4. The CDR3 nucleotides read TGTGCCACCAGTGATCCTAGCGGGGGTCCCACAGATACGCAGTATTTT. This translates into CATSDPSGGPTDTQYF.

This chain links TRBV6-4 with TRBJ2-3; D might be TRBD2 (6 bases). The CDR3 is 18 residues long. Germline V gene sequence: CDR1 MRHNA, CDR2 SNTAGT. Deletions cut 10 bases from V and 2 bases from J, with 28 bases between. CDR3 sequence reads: CATTGGTDSAKLTDTQYF. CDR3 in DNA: TGTGCCACGACCGGCGGGACGGACTCCGCGAAACTCACAGATACGCAGTATTTT.

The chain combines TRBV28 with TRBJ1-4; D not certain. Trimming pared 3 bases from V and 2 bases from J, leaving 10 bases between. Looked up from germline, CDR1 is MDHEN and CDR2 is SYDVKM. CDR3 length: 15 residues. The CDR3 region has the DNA TGTGCCAGCAGTTTGACGGGTTCGACTAATGAAAAACTGTTTTTT. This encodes CASSLTGSTNEKLFF.

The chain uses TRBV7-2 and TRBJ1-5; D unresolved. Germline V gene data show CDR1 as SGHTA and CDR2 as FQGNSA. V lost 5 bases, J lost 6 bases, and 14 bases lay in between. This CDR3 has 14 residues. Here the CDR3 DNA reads TGTGCCAGCAGCCCCCTGCAGGCGGGTCAGCCCCAGCATTTT. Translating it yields CASSPLQAGQPQHF.

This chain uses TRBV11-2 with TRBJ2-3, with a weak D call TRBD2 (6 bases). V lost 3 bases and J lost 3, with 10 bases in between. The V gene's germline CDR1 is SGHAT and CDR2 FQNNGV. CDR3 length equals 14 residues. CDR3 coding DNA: TGTGCCAGCAGCTTTCTAGGGACTACAGATACGCAGTATTTT. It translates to CASSFLGTTDTQYF.

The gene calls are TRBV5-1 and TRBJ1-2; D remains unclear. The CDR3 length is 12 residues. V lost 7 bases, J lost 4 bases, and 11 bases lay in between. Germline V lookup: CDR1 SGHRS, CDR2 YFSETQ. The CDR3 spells CASSEEGYGYTF. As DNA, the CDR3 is TGCGCCAGCTCTGAGGAGGGCTATGGCTACACCTTC.

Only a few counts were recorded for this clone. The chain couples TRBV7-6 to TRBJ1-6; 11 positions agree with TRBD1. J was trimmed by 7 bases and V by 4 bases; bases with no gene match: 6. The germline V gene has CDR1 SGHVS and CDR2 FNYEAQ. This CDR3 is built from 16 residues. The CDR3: CASSSGQGARNSPLHF. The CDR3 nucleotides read TGTGCCAGCAGCTCAGGACAGGGGGCGCGGAATTCACCCCTCCACTTT.

The CDR3 protein is CASSSGQFSTEAFF. In nucleotides, the CDR3 is TGTGCCAGCAGCTCGGGACAGTTTTCCACTGAAGCTTTCTTT. The V gene is TRBV7-2, the J gene TRBJ1-1, with TRBD1 identical over 7 bases. The CDR3 is made up of 14 amino acids. V lost 4 bases and J lost 4; bases outside the gene matches: 6. Germline V lookup: CDR1 SGHTA, CDR2 FQGNSA.

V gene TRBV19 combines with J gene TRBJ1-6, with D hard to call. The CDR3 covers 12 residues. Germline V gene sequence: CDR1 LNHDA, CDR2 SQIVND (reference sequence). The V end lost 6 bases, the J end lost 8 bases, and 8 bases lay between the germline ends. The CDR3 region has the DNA TGTGCCAGTAGGGAGTTGGATTCACCCCTCCACTTT. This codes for CASRELDSPLHF.

As DNA, the CDR3 is TGTGCCAGCAGCCAAGAAGGGACAGGATGGGGTGAAAAACTGTTTTTT. Amino acids: CASSQEGTGWGEKLFF. The chain carries TRBV4-2 and TRBJ1-4; TRBD1 aligns across 8 bases. Germline assignment: CDR1 LGHNA and CDR2 YNFKEQ. Trimming cost V 0 bases and J 7 bases; bases outside gene matches: 7. This CDR3 contains 16 residues.

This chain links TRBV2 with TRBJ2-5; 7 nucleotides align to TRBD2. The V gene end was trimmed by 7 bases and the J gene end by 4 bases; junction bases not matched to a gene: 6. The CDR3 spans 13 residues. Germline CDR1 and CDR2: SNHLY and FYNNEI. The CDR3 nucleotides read TGTGCCAGCATGGGCGGGAGTTCAGAGACCCAGTACTTC. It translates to CASMGGSSETQYF.

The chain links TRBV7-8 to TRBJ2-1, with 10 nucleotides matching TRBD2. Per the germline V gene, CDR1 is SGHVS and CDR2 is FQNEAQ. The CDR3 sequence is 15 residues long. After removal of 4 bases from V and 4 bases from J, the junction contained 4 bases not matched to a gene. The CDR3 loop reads CASSSGLAAYNEQFF. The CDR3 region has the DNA TGTGCCAGCAGCTCCGGACTAGCGGCATACAATGAGCAGTTCTTC.

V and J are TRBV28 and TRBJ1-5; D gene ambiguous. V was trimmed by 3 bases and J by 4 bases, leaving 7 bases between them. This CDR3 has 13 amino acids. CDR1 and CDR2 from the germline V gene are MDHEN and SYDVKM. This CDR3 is CASSFALNQPQHF. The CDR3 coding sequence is TGTGCCAGCAGTTTCGCCCTAAATCAGCCCCAGCATTTT.

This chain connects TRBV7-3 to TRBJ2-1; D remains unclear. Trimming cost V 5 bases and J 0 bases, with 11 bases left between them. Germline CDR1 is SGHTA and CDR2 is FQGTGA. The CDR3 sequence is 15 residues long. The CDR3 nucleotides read TGTGCCAGCAGCCCTTACTTTAGCTCCTACAATGAGCAGTTCTTC. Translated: CASSPYFSSYNEQFF.

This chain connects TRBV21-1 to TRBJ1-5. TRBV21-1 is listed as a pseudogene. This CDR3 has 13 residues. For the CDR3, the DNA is TGTGCCACCCTTTGGAGGGGCAATCAGCCCCAGCATTTT. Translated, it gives CATLWRGNQPQHF.

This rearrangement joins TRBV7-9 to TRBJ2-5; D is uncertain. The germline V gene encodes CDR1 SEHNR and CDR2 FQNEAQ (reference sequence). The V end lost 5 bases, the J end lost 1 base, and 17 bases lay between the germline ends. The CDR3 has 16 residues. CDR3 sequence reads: CASSPLEMEIQETQYF. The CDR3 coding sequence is TGTGCCAGCAGCCCCCTGGAGATGGAAATCCAAGAGACCCAGTACTTC. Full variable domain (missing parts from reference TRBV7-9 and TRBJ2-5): DTGVSQNPRHKITKRGQNVTFRCDPISEHNRLYWYRQTLGQGPEFLTYFQNEAQLEKSRLLSDRFSAERPKGSFSTLEIQRTEQGDSAMYLCASSPLEMEIQETQYFGPGTRLLVL.

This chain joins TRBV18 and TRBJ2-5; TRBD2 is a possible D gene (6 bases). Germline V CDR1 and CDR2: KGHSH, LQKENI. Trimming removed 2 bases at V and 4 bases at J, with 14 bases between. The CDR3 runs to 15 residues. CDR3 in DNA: TGTGCCAGCTCACCAGTGGGAGGAAGTGCAGAGACCCAGTACTTC. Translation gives CASSPVGGSAETQYF.

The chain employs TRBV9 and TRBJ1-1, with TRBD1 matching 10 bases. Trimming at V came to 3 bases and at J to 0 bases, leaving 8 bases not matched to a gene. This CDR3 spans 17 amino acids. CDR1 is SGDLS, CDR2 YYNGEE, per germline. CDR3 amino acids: CASSAGTGEGMNTEAFF. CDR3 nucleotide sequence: TGTGCCAGCAGCGCTGGGACAGGGGAGGGCATGAACACTGAAGCTTTCTTT.

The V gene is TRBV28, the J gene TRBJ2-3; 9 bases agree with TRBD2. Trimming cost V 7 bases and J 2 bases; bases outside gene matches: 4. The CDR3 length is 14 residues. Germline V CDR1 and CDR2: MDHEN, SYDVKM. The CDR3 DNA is TGTGCCAGCAAAGCGGGAGGCCTCACAGATACGCAGTATTTT. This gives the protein CASKAGGLTDTQYF.

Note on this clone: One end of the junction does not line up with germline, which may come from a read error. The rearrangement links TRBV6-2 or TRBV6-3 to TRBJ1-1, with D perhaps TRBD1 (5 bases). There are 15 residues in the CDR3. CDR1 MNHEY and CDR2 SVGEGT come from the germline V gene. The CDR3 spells CASTPGRGRVSIFLF. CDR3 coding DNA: TGTGCCAGCACCCCGGGGCGGGGTAGGGTCTCCATATTCTTATTT.

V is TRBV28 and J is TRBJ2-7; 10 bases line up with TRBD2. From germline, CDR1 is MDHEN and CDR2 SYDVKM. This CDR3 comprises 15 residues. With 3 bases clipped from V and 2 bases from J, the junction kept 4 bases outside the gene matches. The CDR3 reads CASSFLAGATYEQYF. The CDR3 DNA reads TGTGCCAGCAGTTTCCTAGCGGGAGCCACCTACGAGCAGTACTTC.